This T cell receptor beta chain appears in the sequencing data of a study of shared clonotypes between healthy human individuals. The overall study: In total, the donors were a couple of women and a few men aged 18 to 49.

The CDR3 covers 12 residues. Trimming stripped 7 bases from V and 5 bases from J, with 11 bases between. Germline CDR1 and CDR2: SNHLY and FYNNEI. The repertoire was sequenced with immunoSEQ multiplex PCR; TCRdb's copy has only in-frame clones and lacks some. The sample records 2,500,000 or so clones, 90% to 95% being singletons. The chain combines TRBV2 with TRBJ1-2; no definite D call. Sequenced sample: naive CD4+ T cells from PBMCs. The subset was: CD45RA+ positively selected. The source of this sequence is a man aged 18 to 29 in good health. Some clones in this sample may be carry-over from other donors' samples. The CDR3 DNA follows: TGTGCCAGCAAGGACCGTAATTATGGCTACACCTTC. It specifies CASKDRNYGYTF.